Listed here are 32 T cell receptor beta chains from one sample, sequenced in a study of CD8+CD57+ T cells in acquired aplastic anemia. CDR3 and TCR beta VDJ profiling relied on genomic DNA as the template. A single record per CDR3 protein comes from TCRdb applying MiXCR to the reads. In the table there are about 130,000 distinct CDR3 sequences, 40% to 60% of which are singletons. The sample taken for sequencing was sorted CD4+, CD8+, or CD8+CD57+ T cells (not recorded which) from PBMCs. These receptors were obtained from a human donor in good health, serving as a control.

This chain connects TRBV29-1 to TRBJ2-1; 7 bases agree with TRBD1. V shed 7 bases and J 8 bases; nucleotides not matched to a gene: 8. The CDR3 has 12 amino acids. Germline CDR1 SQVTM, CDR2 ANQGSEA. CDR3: CSDRQGRDEQFF. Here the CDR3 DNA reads TGCAGCGACAGACAGGGAAGGGATGAGCAGTTCTTC.

Here the CDR3 reads CASSQGTGDTQYF. The CDR3 DNA sequence: TGTGCCAGCAGCCAAGGGACCGGGGATACGCAGTATTTT. The chain is built from TRBV7-7 and TRBJ2-3; D tentatively reads TRBD1 or TRBD2 (5 bases each). The ends were cut back, 5 bases at V and 6 bases at J, with 12 bases in the middle. CDR3 length equals 13 residues. The germline V gene has CDR1 SSHAT and CDR2 FNYEAQ (reference sequence). Using reference TRBV7-7 and TRBJ2-3 for the parts outside the CDR3, the full variable domain is GAGVSQSPRYKVTKRGQDVTLRCDPISSHATLYWYQQALGQGPEFLTYFNYEAQPDKSGLPSDRFSAERPEGSISTLTIQRTEQRDSAMYRCASSQGTGDTQYFGPGTRLTVL.

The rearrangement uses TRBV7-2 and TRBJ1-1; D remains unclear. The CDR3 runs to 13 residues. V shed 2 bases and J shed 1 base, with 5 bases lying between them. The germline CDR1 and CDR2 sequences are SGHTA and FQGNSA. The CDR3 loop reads CASSLMPNTEAFF. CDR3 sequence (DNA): TGTGCCAGCAGCTTAATGCCGAACACTGAAGCTTTCTTT.

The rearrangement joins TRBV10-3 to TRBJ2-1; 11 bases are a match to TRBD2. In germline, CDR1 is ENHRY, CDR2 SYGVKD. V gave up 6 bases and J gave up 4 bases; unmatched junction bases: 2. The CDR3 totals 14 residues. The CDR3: CAIRRTSGYNEQFF. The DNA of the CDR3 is TGTGCCATCAGGCGGACTAGCGGGTACAATGAGCAGTTCTTC.

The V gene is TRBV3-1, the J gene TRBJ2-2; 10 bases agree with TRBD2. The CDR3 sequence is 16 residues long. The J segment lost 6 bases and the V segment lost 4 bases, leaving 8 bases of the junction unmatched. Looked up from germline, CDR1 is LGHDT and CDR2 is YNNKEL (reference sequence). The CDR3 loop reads CASSPSRSGGAGELFF. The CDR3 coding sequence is TGTGCCAGCAGCCCGAGTAGGAGCGGGGGGGCCGGGGAGCTGTTTTTT.

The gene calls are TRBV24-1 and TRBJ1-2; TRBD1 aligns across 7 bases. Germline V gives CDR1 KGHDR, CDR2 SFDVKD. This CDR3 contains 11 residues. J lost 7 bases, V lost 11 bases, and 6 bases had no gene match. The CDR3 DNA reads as TGTGCCAATCGAGGGGGCTCTGGCTACACCTTC. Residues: CANRGGSGYTF.

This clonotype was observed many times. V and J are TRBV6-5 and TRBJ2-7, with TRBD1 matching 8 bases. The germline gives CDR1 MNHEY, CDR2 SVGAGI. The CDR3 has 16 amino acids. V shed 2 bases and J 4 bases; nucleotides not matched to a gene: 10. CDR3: CASSYTTGGRSYEQYF. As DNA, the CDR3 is TGTGCCAGCAGTTACACAACAGGGGGGAGAAGTTACGAGCAGTACTTC.

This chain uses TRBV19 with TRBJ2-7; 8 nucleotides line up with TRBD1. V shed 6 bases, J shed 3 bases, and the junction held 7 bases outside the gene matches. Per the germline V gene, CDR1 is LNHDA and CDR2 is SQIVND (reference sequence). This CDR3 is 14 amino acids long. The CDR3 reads CASRRGTGYYEQYF. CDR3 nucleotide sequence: TGTGCCAGTAGACGTGGGACAGGCTACTACGAGCAGTACTTC.

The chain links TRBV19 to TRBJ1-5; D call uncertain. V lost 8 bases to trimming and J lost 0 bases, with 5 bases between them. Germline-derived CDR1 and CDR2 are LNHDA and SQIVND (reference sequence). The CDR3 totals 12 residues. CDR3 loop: CASRISNQPQHF. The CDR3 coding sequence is TGTGCCAGTCGCATTAGCAATCAGCCCCAGCATTTT.

The CDR3, as DNA: TGTGCCAGCAGTGAAGCAGGGTCCCTTTCCTACGAGCAGTACTTC. This encodes CASSEAGSLSYEQYF. The V and J genes are TRBV25-1 and TRBJ2-7; D may be TRBD1 (5 bases). The CDR3 runs 15 residues. Germline values: CDR1 MGHDK, CDR2 SYGVNS. The V gene lost 2 bases and the J gene lost 1 base, with 12 bases spanning the gap.

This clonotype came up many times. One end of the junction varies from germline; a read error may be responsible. As DNA, the CDR3 is TGTGCCAGCAGTTTAGATACCGGGACAGGCTATCGCTACACCTTC. It codes for CASSLDTGTGYRYTF. V gene TRBV12-3 or TRBV12-4 combines with J gene TRBJ1-2, with 8 bases fitting TRBD1. This CDR3 comprises 15 residues.

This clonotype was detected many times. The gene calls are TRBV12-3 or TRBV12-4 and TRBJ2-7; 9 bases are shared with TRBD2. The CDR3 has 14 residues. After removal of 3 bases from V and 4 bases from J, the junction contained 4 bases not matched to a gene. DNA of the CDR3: TGTGCCAGCAGTTTGTCGAGCGGGGGGTACGAGCAGTACTTC. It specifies CASSLSSGGYEQYF.

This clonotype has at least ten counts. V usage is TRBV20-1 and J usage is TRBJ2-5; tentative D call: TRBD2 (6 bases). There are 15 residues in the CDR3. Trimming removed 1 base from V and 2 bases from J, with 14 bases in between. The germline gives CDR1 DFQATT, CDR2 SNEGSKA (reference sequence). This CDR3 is CSARVLGEAQETQYF. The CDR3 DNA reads TGCAGTGCTAGAGTGTTGGGGGAGGCTCAAGAGACCCAGTACTTC.

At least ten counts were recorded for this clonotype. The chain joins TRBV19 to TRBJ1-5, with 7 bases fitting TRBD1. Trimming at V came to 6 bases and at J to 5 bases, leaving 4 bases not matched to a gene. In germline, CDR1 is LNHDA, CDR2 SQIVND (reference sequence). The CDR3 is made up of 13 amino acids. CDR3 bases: TGTGCCAGTAGCGACAGGGCTTATCAGCCCCAGCATTTT. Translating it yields CASSDRAYQPQHF.

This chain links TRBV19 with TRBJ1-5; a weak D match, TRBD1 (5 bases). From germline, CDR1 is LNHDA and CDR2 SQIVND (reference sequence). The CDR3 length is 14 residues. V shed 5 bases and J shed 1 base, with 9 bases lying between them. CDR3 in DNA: TGTGCCAGTAGTCTACAGGTCAGCAATCAGCCCCAGCATTTT. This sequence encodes CASSLQVSNQPQHF.

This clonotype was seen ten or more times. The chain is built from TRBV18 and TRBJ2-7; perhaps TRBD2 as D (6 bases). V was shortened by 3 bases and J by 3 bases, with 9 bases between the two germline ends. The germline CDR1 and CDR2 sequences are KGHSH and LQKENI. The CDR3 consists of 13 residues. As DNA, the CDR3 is TGTGCCAGCTCACCTCAGGGAGGCTACGAGCAGTACTTC. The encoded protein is CASSPQGGYEQYF.

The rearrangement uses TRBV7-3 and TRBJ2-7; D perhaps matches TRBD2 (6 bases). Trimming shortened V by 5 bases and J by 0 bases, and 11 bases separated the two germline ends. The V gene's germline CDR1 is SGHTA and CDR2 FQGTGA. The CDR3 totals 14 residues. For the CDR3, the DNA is TGTGCCAGCAGCGCGGGACTCCCCTCCTACGAGCAGTACTTC. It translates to CASSAGLPSYEQYF.

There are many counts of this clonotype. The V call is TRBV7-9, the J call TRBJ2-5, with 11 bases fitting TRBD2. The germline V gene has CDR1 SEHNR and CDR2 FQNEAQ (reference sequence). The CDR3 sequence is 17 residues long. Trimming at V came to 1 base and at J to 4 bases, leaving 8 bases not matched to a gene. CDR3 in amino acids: CASSLGASSGGRETQYF. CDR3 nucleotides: TGTGCCAGCAGCTTAGGGGCCTCTAGCGGGGGGCGAGAGACCCAGTACTTC.

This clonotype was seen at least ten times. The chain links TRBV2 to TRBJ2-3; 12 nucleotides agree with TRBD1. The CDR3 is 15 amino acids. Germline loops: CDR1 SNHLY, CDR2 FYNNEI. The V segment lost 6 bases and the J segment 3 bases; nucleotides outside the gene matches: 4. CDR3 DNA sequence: TGTGCCAGCAGCCGGGACAGGGGGCGGACAGATACGCAGTATTTT. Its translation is CASSRDRGRTDTQYF.

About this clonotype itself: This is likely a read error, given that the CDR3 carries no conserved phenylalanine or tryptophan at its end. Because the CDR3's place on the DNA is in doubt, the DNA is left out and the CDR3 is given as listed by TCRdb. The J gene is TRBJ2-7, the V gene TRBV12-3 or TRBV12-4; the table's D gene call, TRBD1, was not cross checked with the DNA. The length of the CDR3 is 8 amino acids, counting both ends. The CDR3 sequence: CASSSQDR.

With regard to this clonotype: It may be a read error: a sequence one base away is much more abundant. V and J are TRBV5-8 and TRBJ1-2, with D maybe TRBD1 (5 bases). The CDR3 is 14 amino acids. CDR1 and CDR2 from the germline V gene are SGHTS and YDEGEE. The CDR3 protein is CASSIKGLRNGHTF. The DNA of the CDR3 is TGTGCCAGCAGCATAAAGGGGTTGCGGAATGGCCACACCTTC.

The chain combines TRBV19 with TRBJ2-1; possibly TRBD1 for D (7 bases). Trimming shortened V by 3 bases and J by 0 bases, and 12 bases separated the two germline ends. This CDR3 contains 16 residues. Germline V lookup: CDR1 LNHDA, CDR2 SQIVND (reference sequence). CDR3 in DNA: TGTGCCAGTAGTATCAGGGGGGAGAGCTCCTACAATGAGCAGTTCTTC. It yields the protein CASSIRGESSYNEQFF.

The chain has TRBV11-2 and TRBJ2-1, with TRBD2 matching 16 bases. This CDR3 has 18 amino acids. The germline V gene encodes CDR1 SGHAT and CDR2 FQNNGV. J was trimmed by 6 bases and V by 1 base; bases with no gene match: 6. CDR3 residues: CASSLVGTSGGVSNEQFF. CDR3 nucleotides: TGTGCCAGCAGCTTAGTTGGGACTAGCGGGGGGGTTAGCAATGAGCAGTTCTTC. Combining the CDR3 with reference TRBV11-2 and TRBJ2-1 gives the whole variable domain EAGVAQSPRYKIIEKRQSVAFWCNPISGHATLYWYQQILGQGPKLLIQFQNNGVVDDSQLPKDRFSAERLKGVDSTLKIQPAKLEDSAVYLCASSLVGTSGGVSNEQFFGPGTRLTVL.

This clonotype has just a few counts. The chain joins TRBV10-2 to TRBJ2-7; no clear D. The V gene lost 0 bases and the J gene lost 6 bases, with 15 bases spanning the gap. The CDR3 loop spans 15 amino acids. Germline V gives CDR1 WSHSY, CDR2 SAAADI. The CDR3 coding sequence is TGCGCCAGCAGTGAGTCGGGCCTCCCCCCAGGCGAGCAGTACTTC. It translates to CASSESGLPPGEQYF.

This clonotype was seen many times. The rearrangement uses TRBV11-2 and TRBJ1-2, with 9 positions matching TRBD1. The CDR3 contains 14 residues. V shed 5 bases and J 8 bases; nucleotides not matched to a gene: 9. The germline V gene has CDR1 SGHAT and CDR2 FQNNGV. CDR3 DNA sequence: TGTGCCAGCAGCGCCGACAGGGGGACGGGGGGCTACACCTTC. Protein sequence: CASSADRGTGGYTF.

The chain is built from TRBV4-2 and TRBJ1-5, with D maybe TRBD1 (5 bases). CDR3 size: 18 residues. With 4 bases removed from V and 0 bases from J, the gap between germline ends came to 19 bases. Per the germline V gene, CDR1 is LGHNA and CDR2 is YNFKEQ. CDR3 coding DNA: TGTGCCAGCAGCCCGGGGGACCCCTCGGCATATAGCAATCAGCCCCAGCATTTT. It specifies CASSPGDPSAYSNQPQHF.

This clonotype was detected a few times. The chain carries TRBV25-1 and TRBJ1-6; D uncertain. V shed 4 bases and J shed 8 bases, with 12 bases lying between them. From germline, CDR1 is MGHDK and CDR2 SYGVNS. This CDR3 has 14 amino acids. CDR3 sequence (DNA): TGTGCCAGCAGTGTCCATCGTCCCTATTCACCCCTCCACTTT. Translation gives CASSVHRPYSPLHF. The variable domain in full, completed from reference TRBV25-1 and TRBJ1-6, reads EADIYQTPRYLVIGTGKKITLECSQTMGHDKMYWYQQDPGMELHLIHYSYGVNSTEKGDLSSESTVSRIRTEHFPLTLESARPSHTSQYLCASSVHRPYSPLHFGNGTRLTVT.

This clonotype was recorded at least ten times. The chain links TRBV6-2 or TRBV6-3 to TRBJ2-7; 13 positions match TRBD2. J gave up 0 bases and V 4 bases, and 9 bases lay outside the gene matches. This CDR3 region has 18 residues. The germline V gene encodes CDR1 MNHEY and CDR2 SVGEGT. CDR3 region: CASSSPGLAGDYSYEQYF. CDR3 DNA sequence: TGTGCCAGCAGTTCGCCCGGACTAGCGGGGGATTACTCCTACGAGCAGTACTTC.

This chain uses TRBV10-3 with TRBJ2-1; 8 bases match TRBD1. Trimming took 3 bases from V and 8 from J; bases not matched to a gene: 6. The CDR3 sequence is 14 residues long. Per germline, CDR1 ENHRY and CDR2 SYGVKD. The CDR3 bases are TGTGCCATCAGTGAACGGACAGGGTGGGATGAGCAGTTCTTC. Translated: CAISERTGWDEQFF.

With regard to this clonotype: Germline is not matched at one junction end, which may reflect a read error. The CDR3 region is CSAIEGGRNTDTRYF. CDR3 DNA sequence: TGCAGTGCTATAGAGGGAGGGCGAAACACAGATACGCGGTATTTT. This rearrangement joins TRBV20-1 to TRBJ2-3, with 7 bases matching TRBD2. The CDR3 contains 15 residues. The germline CDR1 and CDR2 sequences are DFQATT and SNEGSKA (reference sequence).

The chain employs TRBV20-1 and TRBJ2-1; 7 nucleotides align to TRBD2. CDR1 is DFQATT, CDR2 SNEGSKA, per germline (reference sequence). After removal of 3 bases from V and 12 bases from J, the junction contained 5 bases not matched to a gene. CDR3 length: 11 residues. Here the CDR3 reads CSASGGGGQFF. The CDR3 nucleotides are TGCAGTGCTAGCGGTGGGGGGGGGCAGTTCTTC.

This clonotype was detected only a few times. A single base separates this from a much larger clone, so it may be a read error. The CDR3 loop is CASSRGDSSYEQYF. CDR3 nucleotide sequence: TGTGCCAGCAGCCGAGGGGACAGCTCGTACGAGCAGTACTTC. The chain is built from TRBV4-2 and TRBJ2-7; 7 bases fit TRBD1. J was trimmed by 4 bases and V by 4 bases; bases with no gene match: 7. This CDR3 has 14 amino acids. Germline loops: CDR1 LGHNA, CDR2 YNFKEQ.